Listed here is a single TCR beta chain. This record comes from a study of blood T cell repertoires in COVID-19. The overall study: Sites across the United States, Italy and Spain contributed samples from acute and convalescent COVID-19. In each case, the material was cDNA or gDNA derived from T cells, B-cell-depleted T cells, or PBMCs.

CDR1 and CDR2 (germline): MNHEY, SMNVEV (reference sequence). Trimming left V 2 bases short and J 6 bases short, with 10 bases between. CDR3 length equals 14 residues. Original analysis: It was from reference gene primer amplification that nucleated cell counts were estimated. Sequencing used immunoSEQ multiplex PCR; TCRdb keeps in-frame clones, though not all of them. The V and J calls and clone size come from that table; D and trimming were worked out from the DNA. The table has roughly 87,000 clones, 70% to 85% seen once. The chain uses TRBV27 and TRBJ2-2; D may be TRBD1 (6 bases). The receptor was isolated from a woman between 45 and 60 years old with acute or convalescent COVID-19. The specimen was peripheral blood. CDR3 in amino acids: CASSLMAGAGELFF. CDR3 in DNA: TGTGCCAGCAGTTTAATGGCAGGGGCCGGGGAGCTGTTTTTT.